This TCR beta chain was captured by sequencing in a study of T cell responses to AZD1222 COVID-19 vaccine. This CDR3 has 15 residues. CDR1 and CDR2 from the germline V gene are SGDLS and YYNGEE. The V end lost 0 bases, the J end lost 3 bases, and 12 bases lay between the germline ends. With respect to this clone: Its antigen remains unknown.

Data came from immunoSEQ multiplex PCR; TCRdb stores just in-frame clones and leaves some out. The sample lists 120,000 to 150,000 clones; roughly 93% were seen once. Regarding the study as a whole: Vaccine-associated CD4 TCRs spanned spike, dominant at 160-218 and 743-854.

The specimen was peripheral blood, collected 28 days after the second AZD1222 dose. The sequence came from an adult who received the AZD1222 COVID-19 vaccine. J is TRBJ1-1 and V is TRBV9, with D possibly TRBD1 on 5 matching bases. This CDR3 is CASSVDRGAYTEAFF. DNA of the CDR3: TGTGCCAGCAGCGTAGATCGGGGCGCCTACACTGAAGCTTTCTTT.